By share, the clone carrying this T cell receptor beta chain counts as medium-sized. Sequence at one end of the junction differs from germline and may be a read error. This specimen belongs to a study of CD4 and CD8 cells across lung adenocarcinoma regions. TCRdb ran MiXCR on the PCR reads and lists one entry per CDR3 protein. The sample has approximately 11,000 distinct CDR3 sequences, approximately 53% seen once. Germline V lookup: CDR1 SSHAT, CDR2 FNYEAQ (reference sequence). The CDR3 runs to 13 residues. The sequenced sample was CD8+ T cells from the center of a lung tumor. V and J are TRBV7-7 and TRBJ2-3; 8 bases match TRBD2. The sequence derives from a female donor with lung adenocarcinoma. The CD4 and CD8 labels of this study may be unreliable. CDR3 DNA: TGTGCCAGCAGCCGGACTAGCAGAGATACGCAGTATTTT. Protein product: CASSRTSRDTQYF.